The text below deals with one T cell receptor (beta chain). TCRdb keeps only in-frame clones here, not all; method: immunoSEQ multiplex PCR. The table records 100,000 or so clones, approximately 91% of them present only once. The source of the sample is a study of blood T cell repertoires in COVID-19. Trimming removed 6 bases at V and 3 bases at J, with 11 bases between. Germline lookup yields CDR1 MNHEY and CDR2 SVGAGI. The CDR3 consists of 14 residues. The TCR comes from a man aged 50 to 60 with acute or convalescent COVID-19. What was sequenced was peripheral blood. The rearrangement joins TRBV6-5 to TRBJ2-2, with a tentative D call TRBD1 (7 bases). The CDR3 DNA follows: TGTGCCAGCAGCCCCAGGGGGGACACCGGGGAGCTGTTTTTT. Protein product: CASSPRGDTGELFF.